This T cell receptor (beta chain) was captured in a study of blood T cell repertoires in COVID-19. Trimming left V 1 base short and J 3 bases short, with 5 bases between. Germline V gene data show CDR1 as SGHAT and CDR2 as FQNNGV. This CDR3 spans 13 amino acids. Sequenced by immunoSEQ multiplex PCR; TCRdb stores in-frame clones only, minus some. Altogether 300,000 to 350,000 clones are present, over 75% being singletons, with the ten largest covering nearly 7%. Those enrolled in Seattle joined during active infection and were followed longitudinally afterward. As to this clone: This same CDR3 is encoded by further DNA sequences in the sample.

V is TRBV11-2 and J is TRBJ2-3; no definite D call. Input material: peripheral blood. This sequence originates from a woman aged 30 to 39 with COVID-19, enrolled during active disease. The CDR3 spells CASSLVNTDTQYF. The CDR3 DNA reads TGTGCCAGCAGCTTAGTAAATACAGATACGCAGTATTTT.